The 20 T cell receptor beta chains given below trace back to one sample, sequenced in a study of cytomegalovirus exposure and HLA in healthy donors. This PCR relied on a set of 60 Vbeta primers and 13 Jbeta primers. The data were produced by immunoSEQ multiplex PCR, yet TCRdb's version contains in-frame clones alone and is incomplete. This sample carries some 84,000 clones, under 80% of them seen once, and the ten largest clones take roughly 2%. The sample comprised PBMCs. These receptors were taken from a boy between 10 and 17 years old in good health and CMV-seronegative.

The V and J genes are TRBV19 and TRBJ1-1, with D tentatively TRBD1 (5 bases). V lost 10 bases to trimming and J lost 4 bases, with 16 bases between them. There are 13 residues in the CDR3. Germline V lookup: CDR1 LNHDA, CDR2 SQIVND (reference sequence). The CDR3 spells CATGHGVGTEAFF. The CDR3, as DNA: TGTGCCACAGGGCATGGTGTTGGCACTGAAGCTTTCTTT.

The chain joins TRBV27 to TRBJ2-7; D ambiguous. V gave up 5 bases and J gave up 3 bases, with 11 bases separating them. There are 13 residues in the CDR3. Germline V gene sequence: CDR1 MNHEY, CDR2 SMNVEV (reference sequence). Here the CDR3 DNA reads TGTGCCAGCAGTCTCCGGGTAAGCTACGAGCAGTACTTC. Translated: CASSLRVSYEQYF.

The chain employs TRBV9 and TRBJ2-6, with a tentative D call TRBD1 (6 bases). This CDR3 comprises 16 residues. Trimming shortened V by 3 bases and J by 1 base, and 11 bases separated the two germline ends. Germline V CDR1 and CDR2: SGDLS, YYNGEE. The CDR3 here is CASSGTAFSGANVLTF. In DNA, the CDR3 is TGTGCCAGCAGCGGGACAGCCTTTTCTGGGGCCAACGTCCTGACTTTC.

This chain links TRBV28 with TRBJ1-1; 7 positions agree with TRBD1. There are 13 residues in the CDR3. J was trimmed by 7 bases and V by 5 bases; bases with no gene match: 7. Germline CDR1 is MDHEN and CDR2 is SYDVKM. The CDR3 is CASSPPGQLEAFF. CDR3 sequence (DNA): TGTGCCAGCAGTCCTCCGGGACAGCTTGAAGCTTTCTTT.

This clone was seen once. This chain uses TRBV15 with TRBJ1-5, with D unclear. Germline values: CDR1 LNHNV, CDR2 YYDKDF (reference sequence). There are 14 residues in the CDR3. Trimming left V 0 bases short and J 1 base short, with 4 bases between. CDR3 nucleotides: TGTGCCACCAGCAGAGAACGGAGCAATCAGCCCCAGCATTTT. Translated, it gives CATSRERSNQPQHF. The full variable domain, in which reference TRBV15 and TRBJ1-5 provide the parts outside the CDR3, is DAMVIQNPRYQVTQFGKPVTLSCSQTLNHNVMYWYQQKSSQAPKLLFHYYDKDFNNEADTPDNFQSRRPNTSFCFLDIRSPGLGDTAMYLCATSRERSNQPQHFGDGTRLSIL.

The rearrangement uses TRBV5-1 and TRBJ2-5, with a tentative D call TRBD1 (6 bases). In germline, CDR1 is SGHRS, CDR2 YFSETQ. Trimming cost V 4 bases and J 2 bases, with 15 bases left between them. The CDR3 is 15 amino acids. CDR3 loop: CASSPGQSNQETQYF. Written as DNA, the CDR3 is TGCGCCAGCAGCCCCGGACAGAGTAATCAAGAGACCCAGTACTTC.

In this sample, this clone turned up a few times. A junction end diverges from the germline sequence, so it may reflect a read error. Other DNA variants within this sample encode the same CDR3. J is TRBJ1-1 and V is TRBV7-6, with D uncertain. CDR1 is SGHVS and CDR2 is FNYEAQ in the germline V gene. This CDR3 region has 13 residues. In nucleotides, the CDR3 is TGTGCCAGCAGTTTAGGTGGAGGGACTGAAGCTTTCTTT. This sequence encodes CASSLGGGTEAFF.

V and J are TRBV7-2 and TRBJ2-7; possible D gene TRBD2, 5 bases. V dropped 2 bases and J dropped 1 base, with 15 bases sitting between them. Germline lookup yields CDR1 SGHTA and CDR2 FQGNSA. The CDR3 totals 16 residues. The CDR3 DNA sequence: TGTGCCAGCAGCTTACAAGGGAGAAGTCCGTCCTACGAGCAGTACTTC. Translated, it gives CASSLQGRSPSYEQYF.

The chain joins TRBV28 to TRBJ1-4; the match to TRBD1 covers 9 bases. The CDR3 spans 15 residues. With 4 bases clipped from V and 10 bases from J, the junction kept 10 bases outside the gene matches. Germline CDR1 MDHEN, CDR2 SYDVKM. For the CDR3, the DNA is TGTGCCAGCAGTTCCTCCGGGACAGGGTTTGGAAAACTGTTTTTT. Amino acid sequence: CASSSSGTGFGKLFF.

J is TRBJ1-4 and V is TRBV7-9, with 9 bases lining up with TRBD1. The CDR3 is 13 residues long. With 5 bases clipped from V and 7 bases from J, the junction kept 2 bases outside the gene matches. Germline assignment: CDR1 SEHNR and CDR2 FQNEAQ (reference sequence). The CDR3 coding sequence is TGTGCCAGCAGCCGGGACAGGGTTGAAAAACTGTTTTTT. Amino acid sequence: CASSRDRVEKLFF.

The chain couples TRBV27 to TRBJ2-1; D call uncertain. The germline CDR1 and CDR2 sequences are MNHEY and SMNVEV (reference sequence). This CDR3 is built from 13 residues. Trimming cost V 0 bases and J 5 bases, with 5 bases left between them. The DNA of the CDR3 is TGTGCCAGCAGTTTATCGCCTAACAATGAGCAGTTCTTC. Translating it yields CASSLSPNNEQFF.

The CDR3 DNA follows: TGTGCCAGCAGCCCCCGGCGACAGGGTGGCACCGGGGAGCTGTTTTTT. Its protein product is CASSPRRQGGTGELFF. The chain employs TRBV9 and TRBJ2-2; TRBD1 matches at 7 bases. J lost 4 bases, V lost 4 bases, and 10 bases had no gene match. There are 16 residues in the CDR3. Per germline, CDR1 SGDLS and CDR2 YYNGEE.

The V and J genes are TRBV7-9 and TRBJ2-1, with 8 positions matching TRBD2. V dropped 3 bases and J dropped 8; count of bases not matched to a gene: 12. The CDR3 extends over 16 amino acids. Germline V gene data show CDR1 as SEHNR and CDR2 as FQNEAQ (reference sequence). The CDR3 loop reads CASSLETSALPHEQFF. The DNA for the CDR3 is TGTGCCAGCAGCTTGGAGACTAGCGCCCTCCCCCATGAGCAGTTCTTC.

The chain has TRBV4-3 and TRBJ2-4; 8 positions match TRBD1. Germline V gene sequence: CDR1 LGHNA, CDR2 YSLEER. This CDR3 is 17 amino acids long. J gave up 9 bases and V 1 base, and 14 bases lay outside the gene matches. CDR3 sequence reads: CASSQAPPRQGWAIQYF. The CDR3 DNA follows: TGCGCCAGCAGCCAAGCCCCCCCAAGACAGGGGTGGGCCATTCAGTACTTC.

The chain combines TRBV7-9 with TRBJ2-5; 11 nucleotides agree with TRBD1. V lost 3 bases to trimming and J lost 4 bases; unmatched junction nucleotides: 4. CDR1 and CDR2 (germline): SEHNR, FQNEAQ (reference sequence). The CDR3 length is 15 residues. The DNA of the CDR3 is TGTGCCAGCAGCTTGAGGACAGGGGGCCGAGAGACCCAGTACTTC. Translating gives CASSLRTGGRETQYF.

The chain recombines TRBV14 with TRBJ2-1, with D possibly matching TRBD2 (7 bases). Germline CDR1 reads SGHDN; CDR2 reads FVKESK. V gave up 1 base and J gave up 4 bases, with 17 bases separating them. The CDR3 loop spans 17 amino acids. The CDR3 region is CASSQAVKGGPYNEQFF. The CDR3 DNA is TGTGCCAGCAGCCAAGCAGTTAAGGGGGGGCCTTACAATGAGCAGTTCTTC. Full variable domain (outside the CDR3, taken from reference TRBV14 and TRBJ2-1): EAGVTQFPSHSVIEKGQTVTLRCDPISGHDNLYWYRRVMGKEIKFLLHFVKESKQDESGMPNNRFLAERTGGTYSTLKVQPAELEDSGVYFCASSQAVKGGPYNEQFFGPGTRLTVL.

Details on this clone: Other DNA sequences in this sample translate to the same CDR3. V and J are TRBV4-2 and TRBJ2-7, with 9 bases identical to TRBD2. The V segment lost 1 base and the J segment 1 base; nucleotides outside the gene matches: 2. The CDR3 is 15 amino acids. Germline assignment: CDR1 LGHNA and CDR2 YNFKEQ. The CDR3 DNA reads TGTGCCAGCAGCCAAGGACTAGCGGATTCCTACGAGCAGTACTTC. It encodes CASSQGLADSYEQYF.

The chain uses TRBV6-1 and TRBJ1-2, with 7 bases identical to TRBD1. The CDR3 has 12 residues. Germline CDR1 MNHNS, CDR2 SASEGT. Unmatched junction bases numbered 4, after V lost 4 bases and J lost 8 bases. The CDR3 DNA reads TGTGCCAGCAGTGTAAGGGGGCGAGGCTACACCTTC. Protein: CASSVRGRGYTF.

CDR3 sequence (DNA): TGTGCCAGCAGCTTATCCAGACAGAACACTGAAGCTTTCTTT. Translating it yields CASSLSRQNTEAFF. This chain joins TRBV7-2 and TRBJ1-1; D is undetermined. The CDR3 contains 14 residues. V gave up 2 bases and J gave up 1 base, with 8 bases separating them. CDR1 SGHTA and CDR2 FQGNSA come from the germline V gene. The variable domain in full, with the rest retrieved from reference TRBV7-2 and TRBJ1-1, is GAGVSQSPSNKVTEKGKDVELRCDPISGHTALYWYRQSLGQGLEFLIYFQGNSAPDKSGLPSDRFSAERTGGSVSTLTIQRTQQEDSAVYLCASSLSRQNTEAFFGQGTRLTVV.

This clone has just one count. The gene calls are TRBV19 and TRBJ1-1, with TRBD1 as a possible D gene (6 bases). Germline CDR1 and CDR2: LNHDA and SQIVND (reference sequence). Trimming took 9 bases from V and 12 from J, leaving 17 bases between them. The CDR3 runs 11 residues. CDR3 DNA sequence: TGTGCCAGCTGGGGGCAGCTCGAAACTTTCTTT. The encoded protein is CASWGQLETFF.